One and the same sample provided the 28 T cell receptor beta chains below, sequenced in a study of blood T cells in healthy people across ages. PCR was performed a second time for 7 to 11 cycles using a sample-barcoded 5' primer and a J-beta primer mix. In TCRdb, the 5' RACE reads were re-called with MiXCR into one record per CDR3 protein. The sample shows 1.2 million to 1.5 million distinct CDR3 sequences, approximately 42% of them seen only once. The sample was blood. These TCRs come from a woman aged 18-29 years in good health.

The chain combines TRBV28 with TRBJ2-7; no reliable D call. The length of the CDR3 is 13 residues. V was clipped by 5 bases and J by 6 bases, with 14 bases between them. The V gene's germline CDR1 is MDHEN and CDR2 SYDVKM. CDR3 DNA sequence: TGTGCCAGCAGTACCTCATCTAGGTCCGAGCAGTACTTC. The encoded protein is CASSTSSRSEQYF. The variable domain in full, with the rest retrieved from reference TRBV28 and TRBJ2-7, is DVKVTQSSRYLVKRTGEKVFLECVQDMDHENMFWYRQDPGLGLRLIYFSYDVKMKEKGDIPEGYSVSREKKERFSLILESASTNQTSMYLCASSTSSRSEQYFGPGTRLTVT.

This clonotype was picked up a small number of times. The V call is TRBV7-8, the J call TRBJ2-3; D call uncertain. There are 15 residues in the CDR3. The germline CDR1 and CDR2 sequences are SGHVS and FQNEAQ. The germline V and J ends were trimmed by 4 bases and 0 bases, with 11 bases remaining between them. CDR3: CASSSDFISTDTQYF. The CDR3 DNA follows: TGTGCCAGCAGCTCCGACTTCATTAGCACAGATACGCAGTATTTT.

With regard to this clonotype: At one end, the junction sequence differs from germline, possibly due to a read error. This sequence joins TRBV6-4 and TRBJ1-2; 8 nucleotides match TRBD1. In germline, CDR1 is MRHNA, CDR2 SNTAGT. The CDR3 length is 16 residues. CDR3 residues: CASRDSKGQANYGYTF. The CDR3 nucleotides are TGTGCCAGCAGAGACTCGAAGGGACAGGCTAACTATGGCTACACCTTC.

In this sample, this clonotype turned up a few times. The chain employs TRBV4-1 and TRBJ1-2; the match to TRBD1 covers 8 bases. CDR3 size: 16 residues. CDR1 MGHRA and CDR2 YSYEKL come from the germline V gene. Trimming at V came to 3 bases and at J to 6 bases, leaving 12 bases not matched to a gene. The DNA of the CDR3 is TGCGCCAGCAGCCAGACCGGGACAGGACGACGTGATGGCTACACCTTC. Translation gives CASSQTGTGRRDGYTF.

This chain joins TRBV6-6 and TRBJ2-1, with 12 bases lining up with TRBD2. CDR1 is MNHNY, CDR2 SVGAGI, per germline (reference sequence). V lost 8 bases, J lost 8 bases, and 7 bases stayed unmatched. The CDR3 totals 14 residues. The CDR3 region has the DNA TGTGCCAGCGCAGTACGGACTAGCGGGGATGAGCAGTTCTTC. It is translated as CASAVRTSGDEQFF.

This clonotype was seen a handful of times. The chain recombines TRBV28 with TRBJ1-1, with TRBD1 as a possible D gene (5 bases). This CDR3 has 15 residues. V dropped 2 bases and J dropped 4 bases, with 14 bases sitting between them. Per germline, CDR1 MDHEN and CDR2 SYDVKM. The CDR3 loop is CASSLTRAGSTEAFF. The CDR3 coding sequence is TGTGCCAGCAGTTTAACCAGGGCGGGTAGCACTGAAGCTTTCTTT.

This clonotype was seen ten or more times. The DNA for the CDR3 is TGTGCCAGCAGCCCGGACAGGGTAGCCTGGGGCTACACCTTC. Translating it yields CASSPDRVAWGYTF. The chain couples TRBV6-5 to TRBJ1-2; 8 nucleotides align to TRBD1. This CDR3 has 14 residues. Germline CDR1 reads MNHEY; CDR2 reads SVGAGI. V lost 6 bases, J lost 8 bases, and 11 bases stayed unmatched.

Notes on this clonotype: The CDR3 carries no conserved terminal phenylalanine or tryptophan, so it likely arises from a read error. CDR3 loop: CASSNRSGRQYL. In nucleotides, the CDR3 is TGTGCCAGCAGCAATCGGTCGGGCCGGCAGTACTTA. The chain has TRBV12-3 or TRBV12-4 and TRBJ2-7; unclear D gene. This CDR3 comprises 12 residues. Trimming removed 6 bases at V and 9 bases at J, with 15 bases between.

CDR3 in amino acids: CASSQTGQGGGYTF. CDR3 coding DNA: TGCGCCAGCAGCCAGACCGGACAGGGCGGTGGCTACACCTTC. The chain combines TRBV5-1 with TRBJ1-2, with TRBD1 matching 8 bases. The CDR3 has 14 amino acids. The germline V gene has CDR1 SGHRS and CDR2 YFSETQ. The V and J ends lost 4 bases and 7 bases, in that order; junction bases with no gene match: 9.

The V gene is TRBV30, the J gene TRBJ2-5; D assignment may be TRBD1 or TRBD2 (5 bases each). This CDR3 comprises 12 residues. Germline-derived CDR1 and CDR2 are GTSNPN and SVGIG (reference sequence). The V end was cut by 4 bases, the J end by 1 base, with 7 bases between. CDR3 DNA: TGTGCCTGGACCGGGGCCCAAGAGACCCAGTACTTC. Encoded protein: CAWTGAQETQYF.

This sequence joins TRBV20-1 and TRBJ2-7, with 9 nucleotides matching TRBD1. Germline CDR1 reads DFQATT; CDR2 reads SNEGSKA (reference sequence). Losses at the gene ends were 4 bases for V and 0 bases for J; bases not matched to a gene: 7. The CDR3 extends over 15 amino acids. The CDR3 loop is CSAIPRQGDSYEQYF. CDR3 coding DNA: TGCAGTGCTATTCCGAGACAGGGGGACTCCTACGAGCAGTACTTC.

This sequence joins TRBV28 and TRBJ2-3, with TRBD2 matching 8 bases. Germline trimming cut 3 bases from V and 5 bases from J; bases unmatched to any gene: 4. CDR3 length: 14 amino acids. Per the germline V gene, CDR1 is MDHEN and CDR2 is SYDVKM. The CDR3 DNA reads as TGTGCCAGCAGTTTGTCCGGGAGGGTAGATACGCAGTATTTT. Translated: CASSLSGRVDTQYF.

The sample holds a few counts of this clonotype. The CDR3 DNA follows: TGTGCCAGCAGCTCGGGGGGCGGGAGGGCGTATACGCAGTATTTT. Encoded protein: CASSSGGGRAYTQYF. This rearrangement joins TRBV7-8 to TRBJ2-3; 9 positions match TRBD2. Germline CDR1 is SGHVS and CDR2 is FQNEAQ. Trimming at V came to 4 bases and at J to 7 bases, leaving 9 bases not matched to a gene. There are 15 residues in the CDR3.

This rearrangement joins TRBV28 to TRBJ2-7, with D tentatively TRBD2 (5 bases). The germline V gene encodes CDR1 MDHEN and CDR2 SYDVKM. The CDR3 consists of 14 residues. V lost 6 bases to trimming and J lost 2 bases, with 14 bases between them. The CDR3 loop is CASSPGSVTYEQYF. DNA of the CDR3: TGTGCCAGCAGCCCGGGATCTGTGACCTACGAGCAGTACTTC.

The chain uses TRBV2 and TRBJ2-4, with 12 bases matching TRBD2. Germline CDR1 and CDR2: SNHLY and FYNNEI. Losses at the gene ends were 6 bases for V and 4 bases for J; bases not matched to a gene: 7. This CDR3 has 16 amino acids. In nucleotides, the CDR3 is TGTGCCAGCAGGAAAGGGCTAGCGGGAGGGAAAAACATTCAGTACTTC. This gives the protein CASRKGLAGGKNIQYF.

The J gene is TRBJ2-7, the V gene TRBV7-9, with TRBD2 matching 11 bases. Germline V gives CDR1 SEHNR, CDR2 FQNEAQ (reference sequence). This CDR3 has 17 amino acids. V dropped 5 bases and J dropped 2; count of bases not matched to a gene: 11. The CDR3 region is CASSPRTSGSSPYEQYF. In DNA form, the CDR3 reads TGTGCCAGCAGCCCCAGGACTAGCGGGTCCTCTCCCTACGAGCAGTACTTC.

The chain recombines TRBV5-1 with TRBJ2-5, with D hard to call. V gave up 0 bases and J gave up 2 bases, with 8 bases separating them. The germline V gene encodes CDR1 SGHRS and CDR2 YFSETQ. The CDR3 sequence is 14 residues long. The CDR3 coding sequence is TGCGCCAGCAGCTTGGCGGGCAGACAAGAGACCCAGTACTTC. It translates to CASSLAGRQETQYF.

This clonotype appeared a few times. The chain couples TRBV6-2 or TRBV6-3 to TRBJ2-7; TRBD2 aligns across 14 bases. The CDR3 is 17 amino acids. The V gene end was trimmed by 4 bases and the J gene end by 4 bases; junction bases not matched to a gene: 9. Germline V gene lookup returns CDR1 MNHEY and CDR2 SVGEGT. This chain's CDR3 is CASSSHGTSGRGYEQYF. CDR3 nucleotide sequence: TGTGCCAGCAGTTCGCACGGGACTAGCGGGAGAGGGTACGAGCAGTACTTC.

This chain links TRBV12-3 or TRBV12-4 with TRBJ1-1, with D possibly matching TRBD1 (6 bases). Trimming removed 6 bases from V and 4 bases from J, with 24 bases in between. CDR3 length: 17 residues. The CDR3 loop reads CASSPLRGAGRGTEAFF. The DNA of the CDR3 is TGTGCCAGCAGCCCTCTCCGGGGGGCGGGACGAGGCACTGAAGCTTTCTTT.

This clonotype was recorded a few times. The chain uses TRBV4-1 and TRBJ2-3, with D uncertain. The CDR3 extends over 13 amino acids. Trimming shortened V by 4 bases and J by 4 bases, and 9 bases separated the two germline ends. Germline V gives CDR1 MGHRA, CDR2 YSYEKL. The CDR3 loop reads CASSRETADTQYF. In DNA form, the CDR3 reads TGCGCCAGCAGCCGAGAGACCGCAGATACGCAGTATTTT.

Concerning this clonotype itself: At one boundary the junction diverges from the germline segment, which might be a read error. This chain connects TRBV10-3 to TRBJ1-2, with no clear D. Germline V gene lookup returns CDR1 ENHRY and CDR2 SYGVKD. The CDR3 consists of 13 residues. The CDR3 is CAIIEVTNYGYTF. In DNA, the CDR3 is TGTGCCATCATTGAGGTCACCAACTATGGCTACACCTTC.

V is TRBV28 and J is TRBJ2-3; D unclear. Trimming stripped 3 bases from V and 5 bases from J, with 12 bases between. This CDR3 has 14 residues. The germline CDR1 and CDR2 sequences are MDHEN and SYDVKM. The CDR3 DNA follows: TGTGCCAGCAGTTTTGATAGTGCGAGAGATACGCAGTATTTT. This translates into CASSFDSARDTQYF. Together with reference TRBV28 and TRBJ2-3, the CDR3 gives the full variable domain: DVKVTQSSRYLVKRTGEKVFLECVQDMDHENMFWYRQDPGLGLRLIYFSYDVKMKEKGDIPEGYSVSREKKERFSLILESASTNQTSMYLCASSFDSARDTQYFGPGTRLTVL.

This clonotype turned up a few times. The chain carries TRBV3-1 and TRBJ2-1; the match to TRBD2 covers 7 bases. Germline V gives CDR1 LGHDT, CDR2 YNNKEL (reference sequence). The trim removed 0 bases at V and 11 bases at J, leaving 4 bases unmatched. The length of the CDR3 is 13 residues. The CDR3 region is CASSQEGTIQQFF. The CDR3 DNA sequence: TGTGCCAGCAGCCAAGAGGGGACTATACAGCAGTTCTTC.

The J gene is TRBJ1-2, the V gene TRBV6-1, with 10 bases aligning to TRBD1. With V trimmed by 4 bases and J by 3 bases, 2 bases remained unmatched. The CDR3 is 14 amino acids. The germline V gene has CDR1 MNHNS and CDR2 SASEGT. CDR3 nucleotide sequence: TGTGCCAGCAGTGGACAGGGGGCTCACTATGGCTACACCTTC. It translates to CASSGQGAHYGYTF.

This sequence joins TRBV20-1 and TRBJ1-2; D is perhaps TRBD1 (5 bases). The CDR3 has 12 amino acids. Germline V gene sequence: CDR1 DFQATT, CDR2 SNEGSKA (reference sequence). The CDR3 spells CSGAMGSDGYTF. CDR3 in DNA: TGCAGCGGGGCGATGGGTTCGGATGGCTACACCTTC.

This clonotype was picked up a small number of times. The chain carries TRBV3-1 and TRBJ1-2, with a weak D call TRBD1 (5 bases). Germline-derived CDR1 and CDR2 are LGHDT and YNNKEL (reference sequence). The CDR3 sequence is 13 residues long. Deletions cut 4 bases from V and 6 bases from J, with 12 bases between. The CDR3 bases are TGTGCCAGCAGCCCGGGGACGGCCGATGGCTACACCTTC. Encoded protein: CASSPGTADGYTF.

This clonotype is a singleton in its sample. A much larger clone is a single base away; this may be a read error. CDR3 nucleotides: TGTGTCAGCGGCCGTGGGAATACGCAGTATTTT. It codes for CVSGRGNTQYF. The V and J genes are TRBV7-9 and TRBJ2-3; possible D gene TRBD2, 5 bases. Per germline, CDR1 SEHNR and CDR2 FQNEAQ (reference sequence). There are 11 residues in the CDR3.

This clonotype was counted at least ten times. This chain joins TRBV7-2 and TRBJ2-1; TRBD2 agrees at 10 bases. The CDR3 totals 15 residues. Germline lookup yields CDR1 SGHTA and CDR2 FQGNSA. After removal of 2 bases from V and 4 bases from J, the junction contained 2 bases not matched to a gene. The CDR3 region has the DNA TGTGCCAGCAGCTTAAGCGGGGGGGGTTACAATGAGCAGTTCTTC. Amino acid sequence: CASSLSGGGYNEQFF.